Listed below are T cell receptor beta chains from one sample, sequenced in a study of blood T cell repertoires in COVID-19. Assay used: immunoSEQ multiplex PCR; TCRdb lists only in-frame clones, some missing. The sample has 68,000 or so clones; 88% are singletons. The specimen sequenced was peripheral blood. All receptors derive from a man in his 70s with active or convalescent COVID-19. CDR3s include the opening cysteine and the closing phenylalanine or tryptophan. A D gene is named only where the DNA matches it firmly. Rows give clone size only sometimes, using once, few, many, or a class for an expanded clone.

d_call,clone_size,j_call,v_call,cdr3_nt,cdr3_aa
.,.,TRBJ2-3,TRBV5-1,TGCGCCAGCAGCTTGGCCGGTGACAGAACAGATACGCAGTATTTT,CASSLAGDRTDTQYF
TRBD1,.,TRBJ2-7,TRBV6-6,TGTGCCAGCCGGGACAGTGATTCCTACGAGCAGTACTTC,CASRDSDSYEQYF
.,once,TRBJ2-3,TRBV4-1,TGCGCCAGCAGCCCCAACCCTCAGGACTTCACAGATACGCAGTATTTT,CASSPNPQDFTDTQYF
TRBD2,.,TRBJ2-2,TRBV5-1,TGCGCCAGCAGCTTGGTCGGGGGGGACACCGGGGAGCTGTTTTTT,CASSLVGGDTGELFF
.,.,TRBJ1-1,TRBV2,TGTGCCAGCAGTGAGGCGGACTACGTCGGAGCTTTCTTT,CASSEADYVGAFF
TRBD2,once,TRBJ2-7,TRBV6-5,TGTGCCAGCAGTAGAATAGCGGGAGGGCTACTTGAGCAGTACTTC,CASSRIAGGLLEQYF
TRBD2,once,TRBJ2-7,TRBV11-2,TGTGCCAGCAGCTGGGGGACTAGCGGGGGCGGCGAGCAGTACTTC,CASSWGTSGGGEQYF
TRBD2,.,TRBJ2-7,TRBV5-1,TGCGCCAGCAGCTTGGAGGTTCACGGGGGGACCTACGAGCAGTACTTC,CASSLEVHGGTYEQYF
TRBD1,once,TRBJ2-5,TRBV5-8,TGTGCCAGCAGCTTGGGCAGGGGGCTATTGGAGACCCAGTACTTC,CASSLGRGLLETQYF
.,.,TRBJ2-7,TRBV2,TGTGCCAGCAGGACAGACTCCTACGAGCAGTACTTC,CASRTDSYEQYF
.,.,TRBJ1-1,TRBV11-2,TGTGCCAGCAGCTTAGACATCCCTGAAGCTTTCTTT,CASSLDIPEAFF
TRBD1,.,TRBJ1-3,TRBV6-5,TGTGCCACCCGACAGGGCTCTGGAAACACCATATATTTT,CATRQGSGNTIYF
.,.,TRBJ2-2,TRBV7-9,TGTGCCAGCAGCTTAGCCCCGGGAGCGAACACCGGGGAGCTGTTTTTT,CASSLAPGANTGELFF
.,.,TRBJ1-2,TRBV2,TGTGCCAGCAGTGATAGTCGGGGAAACTATGGCTACACCTTC,CASSDSRGNYGYTF
TRBD1,once,TRBJ1-5,TRBV30,TGTGCCTGGAGTGTACAGGGGGTTGGTCAGCCCCAGCATTTT,CAWSVQGVGQPQHF
.,few,TRBJ1-4,TRBV2,TGTGCCAGCAGTTACAGGGTTGAAAAACTGTTTTTT,CASSYRVEKLFF
TRBD2,.,TRBJ2-1,TRBV7-2,TGTGCCAGCAGCACCCGGACTAGCGGGAGTGTTGAGCAGTTCTTC,CASSTRTSGSVEQFF
.,.,TRBJ2-1,TRBV7-8,TGTGCCAGCAGCTTAGGAACAGTGCCTACTTCCTACAATGAGCAGTTCTTC,CASSLGTVPTSYNEQFF
.,.,TRBJ1-1,TRBV7-9,TGTGCCAGCAGCTTAGAGGGAGGGGGCACTGAAGCTTTCTTT,CASSLEGGGTEAFF
.,.,TRBJ1-5,TRBV21-1,TGTGCCAGCAGCAAAGGGGGGTGCGGACAGGTAGATCAGCCCCAGCATTTT,CASSKGGCGQVDQPQHF
TRBD2,few,TRBJ2-1,TRBV6-2/TRBV6-3,TGTGCCAGCAGTGGAAAGCGGGGGGGCTACAATGAGCAGTTCTTC,CASSGKRGGYNEQFF
.,.,TRBJ2-7,TRBV2,TGTGCCAGCACTATAAGCGGGCCGAGCTCCTACGAGCAGTACTTC,CASTISGPSSYEQYF
.,once,TRBJ1-5,TRBV24-1,TGTGCCACCAGTGACCCCACGGCCCAGGCACAGCCCCAGCATTTT,CATSDPTAQAQPQHF
.,.,TRBJ1-2,TRBV7-9,TGTGCCAGCAGCGGTCCGGGGGGCTATGGCTACACCTTC,CASSGPGGYGYTF
.,once,TRBJ2-2,TRBV19,TGTGCCAGTAATCCGGGGTTGTTAACCGGGGAGCTGTTTTTT,CASNPGLLTGELFF
.,.,TRBJ2-5,TRBV21-1,TGTGCCAGCAGCCGGGACAGGGGTGGGTGTCAAGAGACCCAGTACTTC,CASSRDRGGCQETQYF
TRBD2,once,TRBJ2-1,TRBV6-5,TGTGCCAGCAGTTCTCTAGCGGGGGGTAAAAACAATGAGCAGTTCTTC,CASSSLAGGKNNEQFF